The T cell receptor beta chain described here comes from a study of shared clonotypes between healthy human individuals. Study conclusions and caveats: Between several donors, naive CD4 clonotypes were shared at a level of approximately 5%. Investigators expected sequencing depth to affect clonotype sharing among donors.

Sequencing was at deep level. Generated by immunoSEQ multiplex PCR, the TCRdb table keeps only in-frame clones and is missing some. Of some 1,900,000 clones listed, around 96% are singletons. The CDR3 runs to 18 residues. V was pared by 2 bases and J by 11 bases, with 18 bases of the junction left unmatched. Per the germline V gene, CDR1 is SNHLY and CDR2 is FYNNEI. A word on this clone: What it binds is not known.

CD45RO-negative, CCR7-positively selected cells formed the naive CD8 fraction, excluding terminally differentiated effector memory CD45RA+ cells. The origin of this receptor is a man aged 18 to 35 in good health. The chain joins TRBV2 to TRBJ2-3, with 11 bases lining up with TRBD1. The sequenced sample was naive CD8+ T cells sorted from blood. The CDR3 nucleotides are TGTGCCAGCAGTGAAAGATTGGGGACAGGGGGGCTCAATATGAGGCAGTATTTT. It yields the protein CASSERLGTGGLNMRQYF. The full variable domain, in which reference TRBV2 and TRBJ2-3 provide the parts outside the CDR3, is EPEVTQTPSHQVTQMGQEVILRCVPISNHLYFYWYRQILGQKVEFLVSFYNNEISEKSEIFDDQFSVERPDGSNFTLKIRSTKLEDSAMYFCASSERLGTGGLNMRQYFGPGTRLTVL.